This T cell receptor (beta chain) was observed in a study of T cells in Graves' hyperthyroidism and ophthalmopathy. Regarding the study as a whole: Ophthalmopathy stood apart from stable hyperthyroidism in a 13 V-J model.

The PBMCs studied were ones that came from about 10 ml fresh peripheral blood. Using RNA transcripts as the source, TCR beta CDR3 regions were amplified. The primer set for the first-round RT-PCR of the TCR CDR3 was HTBI. TCRdb re-called the multiplex PCR reads with MiXCR, one entry per CDR3 protein. The sample includes about 400,000 distinct CDR3 sequences, over 12% seen only once; the top ten take roughly an eighth. The sample holds many counts of this clonotype. Antigen unknown. Germline V lookup: CDR1 SGHTA, CDR2 FQGNSA. The CDR3 contains 19 residues. V was trimmed by 6 bases and J by 0 bases, leaving 21 bases between them.

Sample: blood. This chain connects TRBV7-2 to TRBJ2-6, with a possible D match to TRBD2 (5 bases). This TCR derives from a young man with Graves' ophthalmopathy. The CDR3, as DNA: TGTGCCAGCAGACCAAACACGGGCTTGGAGGTCTCTGGGGCCAACGTCCTGACTTTC. Translating gives CASRPNTGLEVSGANVLTF.